This TCR beta chain was identified in a study of blood T cell repertoires in COVID-19. Study information: Sources were T cells, B-cell-depleted T cells, or PBMCs; the material itself was cDNA or gDNA.

The CDR3 consists of 15 residues. V lost 6 bases and J lost 0, with 15 bases in between. The V gene's germline CDR1 is SQVTM and CDR2 ANQGSEA. Measured with immunoSEQ multiplex PCR; TCRdb has only the in-frame clones, and not every one. This table has about 310,000 clones, around 87% appearing once. The source material was peripheral blood. The chain has TRBV29-1 and TRBJ1-3; possibly TRBD1 for D (6 bases). This sequence was found in a man in his fifties with active or convalescent COVID-19. CDR3 residues: CSVAPGQTSGNTIYF. CDR3 bases: TGCAGCGTCGCCCCCGGACAGACCTCTGGAAACACCATATATTTT.